A selection of T cell receptor beta chains follows, all from one sample in a study of blood T cell repertoires in COVID-19. The data were produced by immunoSEQ multiplex PCR, yet TCRdb's version contains in-frame clones alone and is incomplete. The sample comprises about 200,000 clones, approximately 84% of which are singletons, and roughly 6.9% rests with the top ten. The sample taken for sequencing was PBMCs or T cells enriched from blood (not recorded which). These TCRs come from a man in his forties who had recovered from COVID-19. Each CDR3 is given with its conserved first and last residue. D genes are given only for firm matches. Only part of the rows carry a size: once, few, many, or a class if the clone is expanded.

J gene	clone size	V gene	D gene	CDR3 length	CDR3 DNA	CDR3 protein
TRBJ2-5	-	TRBV7-2	-	13	TGTGCCAGCAGCTCGAGGCGCACAGAGACCCAGTACTTC	CASSSRRTETQYF
TRBJ1-2	-	TRBV2	-	13	TGTGCCATTAGGGTGGGGGCGTCCTATGGCTACACCTTC	CAIRVGASYGYTF
TRBJ1-4	-	TRBV4-1	-	15	TGCGCCAGCAGCCAAATTGGGGGGAAAAATGAAAAACTGTTTTTT	CASSQIGGKNEKLFF
TRBJ1-4	few	TRBV5-1	TRBD1	16	TGCGCCAGCAGCTTGGCCGGGGACAGAACTAATGAAAAACTGTTTTTT	CASSLAGDRTNEKLFF
TRBJ1-3	-	TRBV5-4	-	15	TGTGCCAGCAGCTTGACCGGTATCTCTGGAAACACCATATATTTT	CASSLTGISGNTIYF
TRBJ2-7	-	TRBV6-5	-	14	TGTGCCAGCAGCTCGGGAGATACGTTGTACGAGCAGTACTTC	CASSSGDTLYEQYF
TRBJ1-2	-	TRBV6-4	-	13	TGTGCCAGCAGTGAGCGACGGGGAAATGGCTACACCTTC	CASSERRGNGYTF
TRBJ2-1	once	TRBV6-5	TRBD2	15	TGTGCCAGCAGCCAAGGACTAGCGGGTTTCAATGAGCAGTTCTTC	CASSQGLAGFNEQFF
TRBJ1-6	few	TRBV9	TRBD1	15	TGTGCCAGCAGCCCCGCAGGGGGCGATAATTCACCCCTCCACTTT	CASSPAGGDNSPLHF
TRBJ2-5	many	TRBV5-4	-	14	TGTGCCAGCAGCTTAATTAAGGGGCAAGAGACCCAGTACTTC	CASSLIKGQETQYF
TRBJ1-6	-	TRBV6-4	-	15	TGTGCCAGCAGTGAATCCAGCTCCTATAATTCACCCCTCCACTTT	CASSESSSYNSPLHF
TRBJ2-1	-	TRBV4-1	TRBD2	15	TGCGCCAGCAGCTTACAGCGGGGTCCCGGGGATGAGCAGTTCTTC	CASSLQRGPGDEQFF
TRBJ2-5	-	TRBV5-4	TRBD2	15	TGTGCCAGCAGCAGCGGACTAGCGGGGGTGGAGACCCAGTACTTC	CASSSGLAGVETQYF
TRBJ2-1	-	TRBV7-6	-	12	TGTGCCAGCAGCTTAACGGGGAGTGAGCAGTTCTTC	CASSLTGSEQFF
TRBJ1-6	-	TRBV5-1	TRBD1	19	TGCGCCAGCAGCTTGGGGACAGGGGGTTCGCTGACCTATAATTCACCCCTCCACTTT	CASSLGTGGSLTYNSPLHF
TRBJ2-3	-	TRBV4-1	-	16	TGCGCCAGCAGCCAAATAAACTTGGTGAGCACAGATACGCAGTATTTT	CASSQINLVSTDTQYF
TRBJ2-7	-	TRBV7-8	-	13	TGTGCCAGCAGCCCGAGGGTATCCTACGAGCAGTACTTC	CASSPRVSYEQYF
TRBJ2-7	-	TRBV19	TRBD2	16	TGTGCCAGTAGTATAAGACTAGCGGGGACCTCCTACGAGCAGTACTTC	CASSIRLAGTSYEQYF
TRBJ1-2	-	TRBV3-1/TRBV3-2	-	16	TGTGCCAGCAGCCAAGGAATGGGCAGGGGAATCTATGGCTACACCTTC	CASSQGMGRGIYGYTF
TRBJ1-1	-	TRBV5-1	-	14	TGCGCCAGCAGCTTGGAACAGACGAACACTGAAGCTTTCTTT	CASSLEQTNTEAFF
TRBJ1-4	once	TRBV5-4	TRBD1	15	TGTGCCAGCAGCTACCAACAGGGGAGGAATGAAAAACTGTTTTTT	CASSYQQGRNEKLFF
TRBJ2-7	-	TRBV7-2	TRBD2	16	TGTGCCAGCAGCCCCGAAAGCGGGGGGCGTTCCTACGAGCAGTACTTC	CASSPESGGRSYEQYF
TRBJ1-1	-	TRBV19	-	14	TGTGCCAGTAGTTCCCGGGGGGGTTCCACTGAAGCTTTCTTT	CASSSRGGSTEAFF
TRBJ2-1	-	TRBV19	TRBD2	17	TGTGCCAGTAGTTTAGCGGGGGGCGGAGCCTCCTACAATGAGCAGTTCTTC	CASSLAGGGASYNEQFF
TRBJ1-5	-	TRBV2	-	13	TGTGCCAGCAGGCGGGACAGCAATCAGCCCCAGCATTTT	CASRRDSNQPQHF
TRBJ2-3	once	TRBV3-1/TRBV3-2	TRBD2	16	TGTGCCAGCAGCTCACTTAGCGGGGGGGTTGCAGATACGCAGTATTTT	CASSSLSGGVADTQYF
TRBJ1-2	-	TRBV2	-	16	TGTGCCAGCAGGGCCCCCGGGGGAGGAGGGAGCTATGGCTACACCTTC	CASRAPGGGGSYGYTF
TRBJ2-5	few	TRBV13	-	14	TGTGCCAGCAGCTTACGGCAGGTCTCAGAGACCCAGTACTTC	CASSLRQVSETQYF
TRBJ2-1	-	TRBV5-6	TRBD1	15	TGTGCCAGCAGCGATGCAGGGGGTATCTACAATGAGCAGTTCTTC	CASSDAGGIYNEQFF
TRBJ1-1	-	TRBV27	TRBD1	14	TGTGCCAGCAGTTTATGGGGGACAGGGACTGAAGCTTTCTTT	CASSLWGTGTEAFF
TRBJ2-3	few	TRBV7-2	TRBD2	17	TGTGCCAGCAGCTTATTGGCTAGCGGGGGGGCGACAGATACGCAGTATTTT	CASSLLASGGATDTQYF
TRBJ1-2	few	TRBV7-6	-	16	TGTGCCAGCAGCCCGTACAGAGGGCGGGGGGACTATGGCTACACCTTC	CASSPYRGRGDYGYTF
TRBJ1-1	-	TRBV19	-	14	TGTGCCAGTAGTCTCCGGGAACCGAACACTGAAGCTTTCTTT	CASSLREPNTEAFF
TRBJ1-4	-	TRBV4-3	-	16	TGCGCCAGCAGCCAAGATCGAGGGAGGAGGAATGAAAAACTGTTTTTT	CASSQDRGRRNEKLFF